This T cell receptor (beta chain) was recorded in a study of shared clonotypes between healthy human individuals. The CDR3 sequence is 11 residues long. Germline V gene sequence: CDR1 MNHNY, CDR2 SVGAGI (reference sequence). V gave up 1 base and J gave up 5 bases, with 3 bases separating them. Some clones are missing from TCRdb's copy, which holds only in-frame ones; the method was immunoSEQ multiplex PCR. The sample carries 650,000 to 800,000 clones, 92% recorded once. Naive CD8 cells lacked CD45RO, underwent positive selection for CCR7 and left out terminally differentiated effector memory CD45RA+ cells.

The sequenced material came from naive CD8+ T cells sorted from blood. The source is a young man in good health. The V gene is TRBV6-6, the J gene TRBJ2-7, with no clear D. In DNA, the CDR3 is TGTGCCAGCAGTTACTTCGACGAGCAGTACTTC. This sequence encodes CASSYFDEQYF.